Listed below are T cell receptor beta chains from one sample, sequenced in a study of metastatic and nonmetastatic thyroid tumors. TCRdb reanalyzed the PCR reads with MiXCR. The sample carries around 25,000 clones, 10% to 15% recorded once. The sample taken for sequencing was blood. The receptor source for this set is a female donor with papillary thyroid cancer or a benign thyroid nodule (not recorded which). Some clones in this sample may be carry-over from other donors' samples. Both conserved end residues are trimmed from each CDR3. A row's size may be missing; if present it is once, few, many or a size class.

clone_size: many; v_call: TRBV7-8; cdr3_length: 10; j_call: TRBJ2-1; cdr3_aa: ASSDSINEQF
clone_size: many; v_call: TRBV19; cdr3_length: 13; j_call: TRBJ1-5; cdr3_aa: ASSFPGWSNQPQH
clone_size: many; v_call: TRBV12-3/TRBV12-4; cdr3_length: 16; j_call: TRBJ1-2; cdr3_aa: ASSLAGRGGVRNYGYT
clone_size: many; v_call: TRBV19; cdr3_length: 11; j_call: TRBJ1-1; cdr3_aa: AVVGGPDTEAF
clone_size: many; v_call: TRBV15; cdr3_length: 13; j_call: TRBJ2-1; cdr3_aa: ATSRDRGVENEQF
clone_size: few; v_call: TRBV27; cdr3_length: 13; j_call: TRBJ2-7; cdr3_aa: AGSLMFREIHEQY
clone_size: many; v_call: TRBV5-8; cdr3_length: 12; j_call: TRBJ1-5; cdr3_aa: ASSPGGGFQPQH
clone_size: many; v_call: TRBV6-2/TRBV6-3; cdr3_length: 14; j_call: TRBJ2-3; cdr3_aa: ASSFSLFPRPDTQY
clone_size: many; v_call: TRBV20-1; cdr3_length: 13; j_call: TRBJ2-3; cdr3_aa: SAREWVGFTDTQY
clone_size: many; v_call: TRBV28; cdr3_length: 11; j_call: TRBJ2-1; cdr3_aa: ASTLRLHNEQF
clone_size: many; v_call: TRBV7-6; cdr3_length: 16; j_call: TRBJ2-5; cdr3_aa: ASSLARPGLAGGRTQY
clone_size: -; v_call: TRBV27; cdr3_length: 14; j_call: TRBJ2-3; cdr3_aa: ASSPKTELGPDTQY
clone_size: many; v_call: TRBV28; cdr3_length: 14; j_call: TRBJ2-6; cdr3_aa: ASSFLAGGGANVLT
clone_size: many; v_call: TRBV7-9; cdr3_length: 12; j_call: TRBJ1-1; cdr3_aa: ASSLGSGRAEAF
clone_size: -; v_call: TRBV20-1; cdr3_length: 12; j_call: TRBJ1-1; cdr3_aa: SGDSRVMNTEAF
clone_size: many; v_call: TRBV28; cdr3_length: 9; j_call: TRBJ1-1; cdr3_aa: ASKTNTEAF
clone_size: -; v_call: TRBV3-1; cdr3_length: 13; j_call: TRBJ2-1; cdr3_aa: ASSRKGASRNEQF
clone_size: -; v_call: TRBV11-1; cdr3_length: 13; j_call: TRBJ2-3; cdr3_aa: ASIRLAGVSDMQY
clone_size: medium-sized; v_call: TRBV6-1; cdr3_length: 15; j_call: TRBJ2-7; cdr3_aa: ASRGLAGPPSTYEQY
clone_size: -; v_call: TRBV4-3; cdr3_length: 14; j_call: TRBJ2-6; cdr3_aa: AISQDASPGANVQT
clone_size: many; v_call: TRBV5-8; cdr3_length: 13; j_call: TRBJ2-1; cdr3_aa: ASSPLAGEYNEQF
clone_size: many; v_call: TRBV28; cdr3_length: 13; j_call: TRBJ2-7; cdr3_aa: ASTSPSAGQRMQY
clone_size: -; v_call: TRBV6-1; cdr3_length: 12; j_call: TRBJ2-7; cdr3_aa: ASRAGQGNHEQY
clone_size: many; v_call: TRBV28; cdr3_length: 12; j_call: TRBJ1-5; cdr3_aa: ASSRQGVGKPQH
clone_size: -; v_call: TRBV6-1; cdr3_length: 13; j_call: TRBJ2-1; cdr3_aa: ASSPLASSYNEQF
clone_size: many; v_call: TRBV19; cdr3_length: 14; j_call: TRBJ2-2; cdr3_aa: ASSMANRLAAGELF
clone_size: many; v_call: TRBV6-1; cdr3_length: 12; j_call: TRBJ2-7; cdr3_aa: ASSLTRPGYEQY
clone_size: many; v_call: TRBV6-1; cdr3_length: 12; j_call: TRBJ2-2; cdr3_aa: ASRNYRNTGELF
clone_size: many; v_call: TRBV19; cdr3_length: 15; j_call: TRBJ1-2; cdr3_aa: ASSIAGLGGVRYGYT
clone_size: many; v_call: TRBV6-2/TRBV6-3; cdr3_length: 11; j_call: TRBJ2-1; cdr3_aa: ASSLNSYNEQF
clone_size: many; v_call: TRBV24-1; cdr3_length: 13; j_call: TRBJ2-2; cdr3_aa: ATSDWGSGTGELF
clone_size: many; v_call: TRBV2; cdr3_length: 11; j_call: TRBJ2-2; cdr3_aa: ASSSQGTGELF
clone_size: many; v_call: TRBV12-3/TRBV12-4; cdr3_length: 12; j_call: TRBJ1-5; cdr3_aa: ASSIRQTNQPQH
clone_size: many; v_call: TRBV24-1; cdr3_length: 13; j_call: TRBJ2-1; cdr3_aa: ATSARGSSYNEQF
clone_size: many; v_call: TRBV9; cdr3_length: 13; j_call: TRBJ2-1; cdr3_aa: ASSVELAGYNEQF
clone_size: medium-sized; v_call: TRBV5-1; cdr3_length: 13; j_call: TRBJ1-2; cdr3_aa: ASSLGSGINYGYT
clone_size: -; v_call: TRBV6-1; cdr3_length: 13; j_call: TRBJ2-2; cdr3_aa: ASRRHGVGTGELF
clone_size: many; v_call: TRBV20-1; cdr3_length: 13; j_call: TRBJ2-6; cdr3_aa: SAARSGAGANVLT
clone_size: medium-sized; v_call: TRBV20-1; cdr3_length: 13; j_call: TRBJ2-7; cdr3_aa: SARGLAGELNEQY
clone_size: many; v_call: TRBV12-3/TRBV12-4; cdr3_length: 15; j_call: TRBJ1-6; cdr3_aa: ASRPSGDRGPGSPLH
clone_size: medium-sized; v_call: TRBV7-9; cdr3_length: 17; j_call: TRBJ1-6; cdr3_aa: ASSLGGRGRSSYNSPLH
clone_size: many; v_call: TRBV5-1; cdr3_length: 15; j_call: TRBJ1-1; cdr3_aa: ASSLAEAIGGNTEAF
clone_size: many; v_call: TRBV6-2/TRBV6-3; cdr3_length: 10; j_call: TRBJ1-1; cdr3_aa: ASSYGAPEAF
clone_size: many; v_call: TRBV10-2; cdr3_length: 15; j_call: TRBJ2-7; cdr3_aa: ASRAVSSGRSYYEQY
clone_size: many; v_call: TRBV6-5; cdr3_length: 12; j_call: TRBJ1-6; cdr3_aa: ASSYGQGISPLH
clone_size: many; v_call: TRBV5-1; cdr3_length: 12; j_call: TRBJ2-3; cdr3_aa: ASSLTSDTDTQY
clone_size: many; v_call: TRBV11-1; cdr3_length: 15; j_call: TRBJ1-2; cdr3_aa: ASSPRLARGENYGYT
clone_size: many; v_call: TRBV11-2; cdr3_length: 11; j_call: TRBJ1-1; cdr3_aa: ASSFGLGTEAF
clone_size: many; v_call: TRBV27; cdr3_length: 9; j_call: TRBJ2-3; cdr3_aa: ASSSFDTQY
clone_size: many; v_call: TRBV20-1; cdr3_length: 12; j_call: TRBJ2-7; cdr3_aa: SASAYGNSYEQY
clone_size: many; v_call: TRBV4-3; cdr3_length: 13; j_call: TRBJ2-1; cdr3_aa: ASSQVIASYNEQF
clone_size: many; v_call: TRBV5-6; cdr3_length: 13; j_call: TRBJ2-3; cdr3_aa: ASSLLGRGTDMQY
clone_size: few; v_call: TRBV11-1; cdr3_length: 13; j_call: TRBJ2-3; cdr3_aa: ASSLVTSGTDTQY
clone_size: medium-sized; v_call: TRBV20-1; cdr3_length: 14; j_call: TRBJ2-7; cdr3_aa: SAATTGGRTSYEQY